These T cell receptor beta chains were read from a single sample in a study of human T cells and chemical hapten exposure. Using its own MiXCR run on the RACE reads, TCRdb lists one record per CDR3 protein. The sample consists of about 82,000 distinct CDR3 sequences, roughly 13% of them appearing once. Sequenced here: whole blood, sampled in connection with sensitization to the hapten diphenylcyclopropenone (DPC). The origin of the receptors is a woman in her forties or fifties with alopecia areata. Some clones in this sample may be carry-over from other donors' samples. Both conserved end residues are part of each CDR3. The D gene is left open where the match is weak. Some rows have no size entry. The others give once, few or many, or a class for an expanded clone.

v_call	j_call	d_call	clone_size	cdr3_nt	cdr3_aa
TRBV28	TRBJ2-7	.	.	TGTGCCAGCAGTTCCCCGGGACTGGCCTACGAGCAGTACTTC	CASSSPGLAYEQYF
TRBV24-1	TRBJ2-3	.	.	TGTGCCACCAGTGACTCAGGAGGGGCAGATACGCAGTATTTT	CATSDSGGADTQYF
TRBV5-8	TRBJ1-2	.	.	TGTTGGCCCCGGCGGCGAAACACCTTC	CWPRRRNTF
TRBV10-2	TRBJ2-3	TRBD2	many	TGCGCCAGCAGTATTGCGGGACTAGCGGCAGATACGCAGTATTTT	CASSIAGLAADTQYF
TRBV10-3	TRBJ2-7	TRBD1	.	TGTGCCATCAGGCCGGGACAGAACTCCTACGAGCAGTACTTC	CAIRPGQNSYEQYF
TRBV7-3	TRBJ2-1	TRBD1	many	TGTGCCAGCAGCTCCGGACAGGGACGGGACAATGAGCAGTTCTTC	CASSSGQGRDNEQFF
TRBV29-1	TRBJ2-3	TRBD1	.	TGCAGCGAATCGACAGGGGGCGCAGATACGCAGTATTTT	CSESTGGADTQYF
TRBV28	TRBJ1-2	TRBD1	many	TGTGCCAGCAGCGGGCACAGGGGGCTGAAATTCGTCTATGGCTACACCTTC	CASSGHRGLKFVYGYTF
TRBV20-1	TRBJ2-7	TRBD2	few	TGCAGTGCTAGATGGGGACTAGCGGGAGGGCGCTCCTACGAGCAGTACTTC	CSARWGLAGGRSYEQYF
TRBV18	TRBJ1-1	TRBD1	many	TGTGCCAGCTCACTTAACAGGGGCACTGAAGCTTTCTTT	CASSLNRGTEAFF
TRBV10-3	TRBJ1-1	TRBD1	.	TGTACCATCAGGGGGCTAAGGACTGAAGCTTTCTTT	CTIRGLRTEAFF
TRBV20-1	TRBJ1-6	.	many	TGCAGTGCTAGAGATCGAGAGGCAGGGCTAAATTCACCCCTCCACTTT	CSARDREAGLNSPLHF
TRBV18	TRBJ1-1	.	many	TGTGCCAGCTCACCGACTATGGTAGCAGAAGCTTTCTTT	CASSPTMVAEAFF
TRBV11-2	TRBJ1-6	.	many	TGTGCCAGCAAGTCCCCCAGGGGAGCTAATTCACCCCTCCACTTT	CASKSPRGANSPLHF
TRBV11-2	TRBJ1-2	TRBD1	many	TGTGCCAGCAGCTACACGGGACAGGGGTATGGCTACACCTTC	CASSYTGQGYGYTF
TRBV14	TRBJ2-1	.	few	TGTGCCAGCAGCCAAGTGTCAGGGTCTGAGCAGTTCTTC	CASSQVSGSEQFF
TRBV19	TRBJ2-5	TRBD2	many	TGTGCCAGTAGTACCTTTTTAGGGAGGGGCGAGACCCAGTACTTC	CASSTFLGRGETQYF
TRBV5-1	TRBJ2-5	TRBD2	many	TGCGCCAGCAGCTCCTTACCCGGGCTAGCGGGAGCCCAAGAGACCCAGTACTTC	CASSSLPGLAGAQETQYF
TRBV7-9	TRBJ1-6	TRBD1	.	TGTGCCAGCAGCCCAACTCCGGGACAGGGGGCGCCCCATAATTCACCCCTCCACTTT	CASSPTPGQGAPHNSPLHF
TRBV7-2	TRBJ1-1	.	.	TGTGCCAGCAGCTTAGTGGGGGGAACATACCAACCCGAAACCGGAGCTTTCTTT	CASSLVGGTYQPETGAFF
TRBV27	TRBJ1-1	.	many	TGTGCCAGCAGTTTATTGGTAGGGACGGCGAACACTGAAGCTTTCTTT	CASSLLVGTANTEAFF
TRBV10-3	TRBJ2-7	.	few	TGTGCCATCAGAACCAGGGGGGAAATAGGCGAGCAGTACTTC	CAIRTRGEIGEQYF
TRBV7-9	TRBJ2-7	TRBD1	many	TGTGCCAGCGGCCGGGACAGTAACTACGAGCAGTACTTC	CASGRDSNYEQYF
TRBV29-1	TRBJ1-1	.	.	TGCAGCGTTAGGAGGGGGACAGAAGCTTTCTTT	CSVRRGTEAFF
TRBV3-1	TRBJ2-1	TRBD2	.	TGTGCCAGCAGCCAAGTAGCGGGAATCTACAATGAGCAGTTCTTC	CASSQVAGIYNEQFF
TRBV5-1	TRBJ2-5	TRBD1	.	TGCGCCAGCAGCCAAGGACAGGGAAGTTTTCAAGAGACCCAGTACTTC	CASSQGQGSFQETQYF
TRBV6-1	TRBJ2-3	TRBD2	once	TGTGTCAGCAGCGGGGACCACACAGATACGCAGTATTTT	CVSSGDHTDTQYF
TRBV7-9	TRBJ2-7	TRBD1	many	TGTGCCAGCAGCCCAGGGGGCGACGAGCAGTACTTC	CASSPGGDEQYF
TRBV25-1	TRBJ2-6	.	many	TGTGCCAGCAGTGAATTCCGGGAACCCAACGTCCTGACTTTC	CASSEFREPNVLTF